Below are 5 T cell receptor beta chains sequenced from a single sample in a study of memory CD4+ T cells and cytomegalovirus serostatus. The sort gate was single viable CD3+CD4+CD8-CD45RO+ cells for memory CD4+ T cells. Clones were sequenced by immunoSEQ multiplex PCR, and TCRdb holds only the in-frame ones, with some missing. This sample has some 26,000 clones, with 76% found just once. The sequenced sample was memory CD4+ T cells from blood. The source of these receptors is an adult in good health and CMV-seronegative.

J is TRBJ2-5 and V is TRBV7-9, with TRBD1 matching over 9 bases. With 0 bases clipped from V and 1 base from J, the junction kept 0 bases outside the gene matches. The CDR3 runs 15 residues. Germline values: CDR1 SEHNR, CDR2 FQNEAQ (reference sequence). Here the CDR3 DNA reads TGTGCCAGCAGCTTAGCGGGACAGGGCCAAGAGACCCAGTACTTC. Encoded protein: CASSLAGQGQETQYF.

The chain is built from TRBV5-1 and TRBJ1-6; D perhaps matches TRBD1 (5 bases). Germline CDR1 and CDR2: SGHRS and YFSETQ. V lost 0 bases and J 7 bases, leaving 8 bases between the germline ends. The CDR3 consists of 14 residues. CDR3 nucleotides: TGCGCCAGCAGCTTGGCGGGGGAAAATTCACCCCTCCACTTT. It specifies CASSLAGENSPLHF. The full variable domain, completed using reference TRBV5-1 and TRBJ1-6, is KAGVTQTPRYLIKTRGQQVTLSCSPISGHRSVSWYQQTPGQGLQFLFEYFSETQRNKGNFPGRFSGRQFSNSRSEMNVSTLELGDSALYLCASSLAGENSPLHFGNGTRLTVT.

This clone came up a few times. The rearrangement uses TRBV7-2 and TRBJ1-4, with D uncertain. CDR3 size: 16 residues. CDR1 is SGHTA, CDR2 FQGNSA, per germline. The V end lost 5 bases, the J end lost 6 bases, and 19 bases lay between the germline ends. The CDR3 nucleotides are TGTGCCAGCAGCCGCCATGAAGTGGGCCCGGATGAAAAACTGTTTTTT. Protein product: CASSRHEVGPDEKLFF. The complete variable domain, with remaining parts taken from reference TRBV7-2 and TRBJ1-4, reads GAGVSQSPSNKVTEKGKDVELRCDPISGHTALYWYRQSLGQGLEFLIYFQGNSAPDKSGLPSDRFSAERTGGSVSTLTIQRTQQEDSAVYLCASSRHEVGPDEKLFFGSGTQLSVL.

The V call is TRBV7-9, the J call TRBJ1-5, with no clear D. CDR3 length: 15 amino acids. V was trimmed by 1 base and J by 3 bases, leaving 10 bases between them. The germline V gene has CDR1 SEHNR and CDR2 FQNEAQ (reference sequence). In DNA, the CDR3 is TGTGCCAGCAGCTTAGGTCCAGGCTTCAATCAGCCCCAGCATTTT. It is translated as CASSLGPGFNQPQHF.

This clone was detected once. The CDR3 protein is CASRGVSGANVLTF. The CDR3 DNA follows: TGTGCCTCTAGGGGTGTTTCTGGGGCCAACGTCCTGACTTTC. The chain employs TRBV6-5 and TRBJ2-6, with a weak D call TRBD1 (5 bases). This CDR3 is built from 14 residues. CDR1 MNHEY and CDR2 SVGAGI come from the germline V gene. V was cut by 11 bases and J by 1 base, with 12 bases left in between.